The 30 T cell receptor beta chains presented below share a single source sample, sequenced in a study of blood T cell repertoires in COVID-19. The assay was immunoSEQ multiplex PCR, and TCRdb's table has in-frame clones only and misses some. The sample holds roughly 300,000 clones; approximately 90% are singletons and the top ten take about 2.3%. The sequenced sample was PBMCs or T cells enriched from blood (not recorded which). The origin of the receptors is a woman between 35 and 50 years old with acute COVID-19.

This clone was detected once. The CDR3 region has the DNA TGTGCCACCAGGAGCGGGGGCCCAGATACGCAGTATTTT. Translation gives CATRSGGPDTQYF. The rearrangement links TRBV12-3 or TRBV12-4 to TRBJ2-3; TRBD2 aligns across 8 bases. This CDR3 comprises 13 residues. The ends lost 10 bases at V and 4 bases at J; junction bases unmatched: 7.

V gene TRBV3-1 (or the pseudogene TRBV3-2) combines with J gene TRBJ2-3; D is unclear. This CDR3 is 15 amino acids long. Germline CDR1 and CDR2: LGHDT and YNNKEL (reference sequence). Trimming cost V 1 base and J 2 bases, with 10 bases left between them. The CDR3 DNA sequence: TGTGCCAGCAGCCAAGGTAACATACCCACAGATACGCAGTATTTT. Encoded protein: CASSQGNIPTDTQYF.

The chain joins TRBV4-2 to TRBJ1-1; possibly TRBD1 for D (5 bases). Germline CDR1 LGHNA, CDR2 YNFKEQ. V shed 0 bases and J shed 2 bases, with 7 bases lying between them. The CDR3 is made up of 14 amino acids. CDR3 sequence: CASSQDRANTEAFF. CDR3 in DNA: TGTGCCAGCAGCCAAGACAGGGCTAACACTGAAGCTTTCTTT.

This chain uses TRBV2 with TRBJ1-5; no clear D. CDR3 length: 15 residues. Germline V lookup: CDR1 SNHLY, CDR2 FYNNEI. Trimming took off 1 base at V and 0 bases at J, with 7 bases between the two ends. The chain's CDR3 is CASSEGHTSNQPQHF. The CDR3, as DNA: TGTGCCAGCAGTGAAGGGCACACTAGCAATCAGCCCCAGCATTTT.

The chain couples TRBV7-9 to TRBJ1-4, with 7 bases identical to TRBD1. Germline-derived CDR1 and CDR2 are SEHNR and FQNEAQ (reference sequence). V gave up 5 bases and J gave up 8 bases; unmatched junction bases: 11. The CDR3 runs to 15 residues. CDR3 sequence: CASSRLRDSHEKLFF. The CDR3 nucleotides read TGTGCCAGCAGCCGCCTCCGGGACAGTCACGAAAAACTGTTTTTT. The whole variable domain, remainder taken from reference TRBV7-9 and TRBJ1-4, is DTGVSQNPRHKITKRGQNVTFRCDPISEHNRLYWYRQTLGQGPEFLTYFQNEAQLEKSRLLSDRFSAERPKGSFSTLEIQRTEQGDSAMYLCASSRLRDSHEKLFFGSGTQLSVL.

This rearrangement joins TRBV7-8 to TRBJ2-2; D call uncertain. CDR1 and CDR2 (germline): SGHVS, FQNEAQ. Trimming removed 4 bases from V and 7 bases from J, with 10 bases in between. CDR3 length: 13 amino acids. The CDR3 sequence: CASSYGLLGELFF. CDR3 DNA sequence: TGTGCCAGCAGCTACGGTTTGCTCGGGGAGCTGTTTTTT.

The CDR3 protein is CASAGQGPTEAFF. The CDR3 DNA follows: TGTGCCAGCGCGGGACAGGGACCCACTGAAGCTTTCTTT. The chain has TRBV25-1 and TRBJ1-1; 9 bases are shared with TRBD1. J was trimmed by 4 bases and V by 8 bases; bases with no gene match: 5. The CDR3 totals 13 residues. Germline values: CDR1 MGHDK, CDR2 SYGVNS.

The genes are TRBV7-9 and TRBJ1-5; D is perhaps TRBD1 (6 bases). This CDR3 region has 17 residues. Germline CDR1 SEHNR, CDR2 FQNEAQ (reference sequence). V dropped 0 bases and J dropped 6 bases, with 18 bases sitting between them. The chain's CDR3 is CASSLASLGTSSQPQHF. The CDR3 DNA is TGTGCCAGCAGCTTAGCGAGTCTTGGGACAAGTAGTCAGCCCCAGCATTTT.

The chain joins TRBV30 to TRBJ2-5; possible D gene TRBD1, 6 bases. From germline, CDR1 is GTSNPN and CDR2 SVGIG (reference sequence). Trimming took off 0 bases at V and 8 bases at J, with 13 bases between the two ends. This CDR3 has 13 amino acids. This CDR3 reads CAWSVGGKNTQYF. CDR3 sequence (DNA): TGTGCCTGGAGTGTAGGGGGAAAGAATACCCAGTACTTC.

V usage is TRBV2 and J usage is TRBJ1-2; TRBD1 matches 11 bases. Trimming cost V 7 bases and J 1 base; bases outside gene matches: 14. This CDR3 region has 18 residues. Germline assignment: CDR1 SNHLY and CDR2 FYNNEI. This chain's CDR3 is CASNQNRGQGAFNYGYTF. CDR3 nucleotide sequence: TGTGCCAGCAACCAAAATCGAGGACAGGGGGCCTTTAACTATGGCTACACCTTC.

This chain links TRBV24-1 with TRBJ1-2; D call uncertain. CDR1 is KGHDR, CDR2 SFDVKD, per germline. The CDR3 consists of 13 residues. The V and J ends lost 4 bases and 3 bases respectively, with 8 bases between them. CDR3 sequence reads: CATSDRSDYGYTF. The CDR3 nucleotides read TGTGCCACCAGTGACAGGTCAGACTATGGCTACACCTTC.

This chain links TRBV6-5 with TRBJ1-6; D perhaps matches TRBD1 (6 bases). The V end was cut by 6 bases, the J end by 1 base, with 13 bases between. CDR1 is MNHEY and CDR2 is SVGAGI in the germline V gene. This CDR3 has 16 residues. CDR3 region: CASSYQQGSYNSPLHF. The DNA for the CDR3 is TGTGCCAGCAGCTACCAACAGGGTTCCTATAATTCACCCCTCCACTTT.

This chain uses TRBV29-1 with TRBJ2-7; maybe TRBD1 (6 bases). Deletions cut 3 bases from V and 2 bases from J, with 8 bases between. The CDR3 runs to 12 residues. Germline CDR1 reads SQVTM; CDR2 reads ANQGSEA. DNA of the CDR3: TGCAGCGTTGAGGACAGCCCCTACGAGCAGTACTTC. This codes for CSVEDSPYEQYF.

This chain joins TRBV27 and TRBJ2-2, with 8 bases identical to TRBD2. This CDR3 has 16 residues. Germline CDR1 reads MNHEY; CDR2 reads SMNVEV (reference sequence). The V segment lost 6 bases and the J segment 3 bases; nucleotides outside the gene matches: 9. As DNA, the CDR3 is TGTGCCAGCAGATTGGGGCGACTAGCGCACACCGGGGAGCTGTTTTTT. Protein: CASRLGRLAHTGELFF.

The table lists this clone with a count of one. The chain carries TRBV21-1 and TRBJ2-4; the table names TRBD1, a call not compared with the DNA. TRBV21-1 is recorded as a pseudogene. This CDR3 comprises 15 residues. The CDR3 nucleotides are TGTGCCAGCAGCAAAAGACAGGGATGCAAAAACATTCAGTACTTC. Translating gives CASSKRQGCKNIQYF.

This chain connects TRBV25-1 to TRBJ1-2; TRBD1 might be the D (5 bases). V gave up 3 bases and J gave up 5 bases, with 13 bases separating them. The CDR3 is made up of 14 amino acids. The V gene's germline CDR1 is MGHDK and CDR2 SYGVNS. The CDR3 here is CASSDRGRIYGYTF. The CDR3 DNA reads as TGTGCCAGCAGTGACCGGGGGAGGATATATGGCTACACCTTC.

The chain joins TRBV18 to TRBJ2-1; TRBD1 matches at 7 bases. Germline CDR1 is KGHSH and CDR2 is LQKENI. The CDR3 has 17 residues. Trimming took 0 bases from V and 3 from J; bases not matched to a gene: 8. The CDR3 reads CASSPPGTEYVYNEQFF. CDR3 nucleotides: TGTGCCAGCTCACCACCCGGGACAGAATACGTCTACAATGAGCAGTTCTTC.

The J gene is TRBJ2-2, the V gene TRBV6-2 or TRBV6-3, with D maybe TRBD1 (5 bases). The germline V gene has CDR1 MNHEY and CDR2 SVGEGT. The CDR3 runs 16 residues. Trimming cost V 2 bases and J 1 base, with 11 bases left between them. CDR3 nucleotides: TGTGCCAGCAGTTACCTCGACAGAAGGAACACCGGGGAGCTGTTTTTT. This encodes CASSYLDRRNTGELFF.

The chain uses TRBV18 and TRBJ2-2, with 10 bases matching TRBD2. V shed 6 bases and J 5 bases; nucleotides not matched to a gene: 3. The CDR3 spans 14 residues. Germline lookup yields CDR1 KGHSH and CDR2 LQKENI. The CDR3 is CASSELAGTGELFF. In nucleotides, the CDR3 is TGTGCCAGCTCGGAACTAGCGGGGACCGGGGAGCTGTTTTTT. The full variable domain, in which reference TRBV18 and TRBJ2-2 provide the parts outside the CDR3, is NAGVMQNPRHLVRRRGQEARLRCSPMKGHSHVYWYRQLPEEGLKFMVYLQKENIIDESGMPKERFSAEFPKEGPSILRIQQVVRGDSAAYFCASSELAGTGELFFGEGSRLTVL.

This clone was detected once. V gene TRBV5-6 combines with J gene TRBJ2-4, with 8 bases lining up with TRBD1. This CDR3 has 16 residues. J lost 0 bases, V lost 4 bases, and 6 bases had no gene match. Germline loops: CDR1 SGHDT, CDR2 YYEEEE. The CDR3 protein is CASSLDRGLAKNIQYF. CDR3 sequence (DNA): TGTGCCAGCAGCCTAGACAGGGGCCTAGCCAAAAACATTCAGTACTTC.

This clone was counted a single time. The chain has TRBV7-8 and TRBJ1-2, with 7 nucleotides matching TRBD1. The CDR3 has 15 amino acids. V shed 4 bases and J 0 bases; nucleotides not matched to a gene: 5. Germline CDR1 and CDR2: SGHVS and FQNEAQ. CDR3 nucleotide sequence: TGTGCCAGCAGCTCCTACAGGGGCGCTAACTATGGCTACACCTTC. Its protein is CASSSYRGANYGYTF.

In this sample, this clone turned up once. This sequence joins TRBV5-6 and TRBJ2-1; 10 nucleotides match TRBD2. This CDR3 comprises 14 residues. Germline trimming cut 9 bases from V and 4 bases from J; bases unmatched to any gene: 7. Germline V lookup: CDR1 SGHDT, CDR2 YYEEEE. The CDR3 reads CATSLAGSYNEQFF. DNA of the CDR3: TGTGCCACCTCACTAGCGGGGTCGTACAATGAGCAGTTCTTC.

The chain is built from TRBV20-1 and TRBJ1-2, with a tentative D call TRBD1 (5 bases). V dropped 5 bases and J dropped 4 bases, with 17 bases sitting between them. CDR1 is DFQATT and CDR2 is SNEGSKA in the germline V gene (reference sequence). The CDR3 is 14 residues long. CDR3 in amino acids: CSARVGGTPYGYTF. CDR3 DNA sequence: TGCAGTGCTCGTGTGGGGGGGACCCCCTATGGCTACACCTTC.

V and J are TRBV12-3 or TRBV12-4 and TRBJ2-5, with D possibly being TRBD1 (5 bases). Between the trimmed V and J ends, which lost 7 bases and 5 bases, there was a span of 14 bases. CDR3 size: 13 residues. In nucleotides, the CDR3 is TGTGCCAGCACCCCGGTGGGGCGGGAGACCCAGTACTTC. Protein product: CASTPVGRETQYF.

This sequence joins TRBV9 and TRBJ1-2; 8 nucleotides agree with TRBD1. The CDR3 covers 17 residues. CDR1 is SGDLS and CDR2 is YYNGEE in the germline V gene. V lost 3 bases, J lost 0 bases, and 10 bases stayed unmatched. CDR3 DNA: TGTGCCAGCAGCGCAGCACAGGGGGAGGGTTCTAACTATGGCTACACCTTC. Translated, it gives CASSAAQGEGSNYGYTF.

V is TRBV2 and J is TRBJ1-4, with D possibly TRBD1 on 6 matching bases. Between the trimmed V and J ends, which lost 0 bases and 3 bases, there was a span of 8 bases. This CDR3 has 15 amino acids. Germline values: CDR1 SNHLY, CDR2 FYNNEI. CDR3 sequence reads: CASSEAGAPNEKLFF. The CDR3 DNA sequence: TGTGCCAGCAGTGAAGCGGGGGCTCCTAATGAAAAACTGTTTTTT.

The chain has TRBV10-2 and TRBJ2-5; D perhaps matches TRBD1 (5 bases). The ends were cut back, 7 bases at V and 5 bases at J, with 11 bases in the middle. The CDR3 spans 12 residues. The germline V gene has CDR1 WSHSY and CDR2 SAAADI. The chain's CDR3 is CASMGPAETQYF. The CDR3 region has the DNA TGCGCCAGCATGGGGCCCGCGGAGACCCAGTACTTC.

In this sample, this clone turned up once. The rearrangement links TRBV30 to TRBJ1-5; 9 nucleotides agree with TRBD1. V dropped 5 bases and J dropped 11; count of bases not matched to a gene: 7. The CDR3 covers 12 residues. Germline CDR1 and CDR2: GTSNPN and SVGIG (reference sequence). The CDR3 DNA is TGTGCCTGGTCTCGACAGGGGGATACCCAGCATTTT. The encoded protein is CAWSRQGDTQHF.

The rearrangement uses TRBV7-9 and TRBJ1-4; D unclear. Germline V gene data show CDR1 as SEHNR and CDR2 as FQNEAQ (reference sequence). V was pared by 7 bases and J by 0 bases, with 9 bases between. The CDR3 runs to 14 residues. CDR3 protein: CASTALATNEKLFF. CDR3 sequence (DNA): TGTGCCAGCACAGCCCTTGCAACTAATGAAAAACTGTTTTTT. The whole variable domain, remainder taken from reference TRBV7-9 and TRBJ1-4, is DTGVSQNPRHKITKRGQNVTFRCDPISEHNRLYWYRQTLGQGPEFLTYFQNEAQLEKSRLLSDRFSAERPKGSFSTLEIQRTEQGDSAMYLCASTALATNEKLFFGSGTQLSVL.

The chain couples TRBV6-5 to TRBJ2-1; possibly TRBD1 for D (6 bases). There are 14 residues in the CDR3. Germline-derived CDR1 and CDR2 are MNHEY and SVGAGI. V was shortened by 7 bases and J by 5 bases, with 15 bases between the two germline ends. In DNA form, the CDR3 reads TGTGCCAGCACCGCGTCACAGGGAAACAATGAGCAGTTCTTC. Amino acids: CASTASQGNNEQFF.